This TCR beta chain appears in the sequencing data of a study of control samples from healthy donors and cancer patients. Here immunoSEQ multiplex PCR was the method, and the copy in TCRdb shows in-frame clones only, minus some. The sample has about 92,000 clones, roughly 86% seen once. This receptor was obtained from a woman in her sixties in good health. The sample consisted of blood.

CDR3 nucleotide sequence: TGTGCCAGCAGTTGGTCCCACGAGCAGTACTTC. Its protein product is CASSWSHEQYF. The rearrangement links TRBV12-3 or TRBV12-4 to TRBJ2-7; D gene unclear. With 4 bases removed from V and 5 bases from J, the gap between germline ends came to 6 bases. CDR3 size: 11 residues.